The sequence of this TCR beta chain was determined in a study of human T cells and chemical hapten exposure. Indicated time point: pre-sensitization, week 0. Indicated treatment: therapeutic diphenylcyclopropenone sensitization with weekly scalp DPC. This clonotype was detected many times. TCRdb recomputed calls from the RACE reads with MiXCR, one row per CDR3 protein. The sample contains tens of thousands of distinct CDR3 sequences, 6.5% to 8.5% of which appear only once. This receptor was identified in a woman between 25 and 40 years old with alopecia areata. Some clones in this sample may be carry-over from other donors' samples. This sample comprised whole blood, obtained in connection with sensitization to the hapten diphenylcyclopropenone (DPC).

The CDR3 DNA reads as TGTGCCAGCAGCTTAGAGCTCATCTACGAGCAGTACTTC. Translated, it gives CASSLELIYEQYF. This chain connects TRBV7-2 to TRBJ2-7; D gene uncertain. CDR1 and CDR2 from the germline V gene are SGHTA and FQGNSA. Between the trimmed V and J ends, which lost 1 base and 3 bases, there was a span of 7 bases. This CDR3 region has 13 residues.